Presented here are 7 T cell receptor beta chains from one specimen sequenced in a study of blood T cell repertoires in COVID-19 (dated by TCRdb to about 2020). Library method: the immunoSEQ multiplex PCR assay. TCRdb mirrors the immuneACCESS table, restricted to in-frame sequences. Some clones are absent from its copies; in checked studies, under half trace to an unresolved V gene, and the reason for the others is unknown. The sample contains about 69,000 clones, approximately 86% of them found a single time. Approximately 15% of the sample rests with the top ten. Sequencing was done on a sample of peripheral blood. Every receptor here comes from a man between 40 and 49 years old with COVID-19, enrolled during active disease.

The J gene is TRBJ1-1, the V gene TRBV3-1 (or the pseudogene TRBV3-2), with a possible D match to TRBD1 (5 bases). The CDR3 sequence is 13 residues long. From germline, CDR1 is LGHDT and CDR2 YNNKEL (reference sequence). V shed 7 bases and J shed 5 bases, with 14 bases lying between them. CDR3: CASTGSGGTEAFF. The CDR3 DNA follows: TGTGCCAGCACGGGGTCGGGGGGGACTGAAGCTTTCTTT.

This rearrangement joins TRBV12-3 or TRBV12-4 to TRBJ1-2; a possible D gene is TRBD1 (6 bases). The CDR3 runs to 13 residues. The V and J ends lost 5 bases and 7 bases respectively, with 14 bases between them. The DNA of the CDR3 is TGTGCCAGCAGTGTTCAGGGGACCGGTGGCTACACCTTC. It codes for CASSVQGTGGYTF.

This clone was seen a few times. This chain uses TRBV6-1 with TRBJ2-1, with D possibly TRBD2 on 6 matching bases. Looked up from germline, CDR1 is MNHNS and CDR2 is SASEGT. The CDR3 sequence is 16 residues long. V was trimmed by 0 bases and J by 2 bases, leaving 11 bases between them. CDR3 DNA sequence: TGTGCCAGCAGTGAAGCCGGGGGTGGGACCTACAATGAGCAGTTCTTC. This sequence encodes CASSEAGGGTYNEQFF.

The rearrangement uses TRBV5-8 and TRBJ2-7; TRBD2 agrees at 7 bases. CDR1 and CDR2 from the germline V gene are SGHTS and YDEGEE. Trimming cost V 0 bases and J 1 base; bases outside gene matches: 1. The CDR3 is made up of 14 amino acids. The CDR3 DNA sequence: TGTGCCAGCAGCTTGGGCGGGGGATCCTACGAGCAGTACTTC. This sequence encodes CASSLGGGSYEQYF.

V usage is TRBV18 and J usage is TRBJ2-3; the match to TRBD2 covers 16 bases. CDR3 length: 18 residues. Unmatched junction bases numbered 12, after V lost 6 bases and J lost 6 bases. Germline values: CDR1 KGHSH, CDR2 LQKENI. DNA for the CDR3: TGTGCCAGCTCTCCGCCGGGACTAGCGGGGGGGCCCAAGGATACGCAGTATTTT. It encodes CASSPPGLAGGPKDTQYF.

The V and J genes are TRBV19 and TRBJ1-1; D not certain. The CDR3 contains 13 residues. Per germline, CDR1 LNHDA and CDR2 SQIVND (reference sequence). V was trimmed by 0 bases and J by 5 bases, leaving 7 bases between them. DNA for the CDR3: TGTGCCAGTAGTATAGATATGAGAACTGAAGCTTTCTTT. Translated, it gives CASSIDMRTEAFF.

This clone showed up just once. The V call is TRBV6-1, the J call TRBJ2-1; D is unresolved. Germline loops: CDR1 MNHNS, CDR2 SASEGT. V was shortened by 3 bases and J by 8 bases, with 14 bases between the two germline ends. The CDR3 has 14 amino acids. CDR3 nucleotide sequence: TGTGCCAGCAGTGAGGAAGAGCGCGGCCATGAGCAGTTCTTC. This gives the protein CASSEEERGHEQFF.